One and the same sample provided the 5 T cell receptor beta chains below, sequenced in a study of blood T cell repertoires in COVID-19. Some clones are missing from TCRdb's copy, which holds only in-frame ones; the method was immunoSEQ multiplex PCR. The sample lists some 130,000 clones, around 80% occurring once. Sequenced input: peripheral blood. These receptors were collected from a woman of 80 years or more with acute or convalescent COVID-19.

V is TRBV7-9 and J is TRBJ2-2, with a tentative D call TRBD2 (5 bases). The CDR3 runs to 14 residues. Germline loops: CDR1 SEHNR, CDR2 FQNEAQ (reference sequence). V shed 1 base and J shed 5 bases, with 8 bases lying between them. CDR3 bases: TGTGCCAGCAGCTTAGGAGGGAAAACCGGGGAGCTGTTTTTT. Translated, it gives CASSLGGKTGELFF. The entire variable domain, with the rest obtained from reference TRBV7-9 and TRBJ2-2, is as follows: DTGVSQNPRHKITKRGQNVTFRCDPISEHNRLYWYRQTLGQGPEFLTYFQNEAQLEKSRLLSDRFSAERPKGSFSTLEIQRTEQGDSAMYLCASSLGGKTGELFFGEGSRLTVL.

The chain carries TRBV6-1 and TRBJ1-4; TRBD1 matches at 8 bases. From germline, CDR1 is MNHNS and CDR2 SASEGT. Losses at the gene ends were 0 bases for V and 8 bases for J; bases not matched to a gene: 5. The CDR3 spans 15 residues. CDR3 protein: CASSEAHRGGEKLFF. In DNA form, the CDR3 reads TGTGCCAGCAGTGAAGCACACAGGGGGGGGGAAAAACTGTTTTTT.

This rearrangement joins TRBV6-6 to TRBJ2-2; tentative D call: TRBD1 (5 bases). Per the germline V gene, CDR1 is MNHNY and CDR2 is SVGAGI (reference sequence). Trimming removed 7 bases from V and 0 bases from J, with 9 bases in between. The CDR3 is 14 residues long. The CDR3 spells CASTATANTGELFF. The CDR3 bases are TGTGCCAGCACTGCGACAGCGAACACCGGGGAGCTGTTTTTT.

The sample holds a few counts of this clone. The chain recombines TRBV6-5 with TRBJ2-5, with D uncertain. Germline V gene sequence: CDR1 MNHEY, CDR2 SVGAGI. The germline V and J ends were trimmed by 0 bases and 1 base, with 6 bases remaining between them. This CDR3 comprises 14 residues. As DNA, the CDR3 is TGTGCCAGCAGTTACTCGAGAATCCAAGAGACCCAGTACTTC. This gives the protein CASSYSRIQETQYF.

CDR3 residues: CASSPFTDTQYF. The CDR3 region has the DNA TGTGCCAGCAGCCCATTCACAGATACGCAGTATTTT. The chain uses TRBV9 and TRBJ2-3; no firm D call. CDR3 length: 12 residues. Germline V gene lookup returns CDR1 SGDLS and CDR2 YYNGEE. Trimming took off 4 bases at V and 2 bases at J, with 5 bases between the two ends.